This T cell receptor (beta chain) was recorded in a study of cytomegalovirus exposure and HLA in healthy donors. To note about this clone: The antigen is undetermined.

Primers included in the PCR were 60 Vbeta and 13 Jbeta primers. Here immunoSEQ multiplex PCR was the method, and the copy in TCRdb shows in-frame clones only, minus some. Seen here are tens of thousands of clones, approximately 80% observed once, and the top ten hold 1.4%. Broader study findings: Sequencing probably produced one cluster of sequence variants that were highly shared.

Trimming stripped 5 bases from V and 3 bases from J, with 13 bases between. Germline loops: CDR1 MNHEY, CDR2 SMNVEV (reference sequence). The CDR3 sequence is 14 residues long. The rearrangement uses TRBV27 and TRBJ1-1, with D maybe TRBD1 (5 bases). The clonotype originates from a female donor in good health and CMV-seronegative. Sequencing was carried out using PBMCs. CDR3 loop: CASSLWGTDTEAFF. The CDR3 DNA reads TGTGCCAGCAGTCTTTGGGGCACGGACACTGAAGCTTTCTTT.